This entry is about one T cell receptor beta chain. Original data processing: Estimated nucleated cell counts came from reference gene primer amplification. The protocol was immunoSEQ multiplex PCR, while the TCRdb copy is restricted to in-frame clones and leaves out a portion. The DNA gave D and trimming, while V, J and clone size come from that table. The data hold approximately 83,000 clones, with about 82% observed a single time. The data derive from a study of blood T cell repertoires in COVID-19. Germline lookup yields CDR1 ENHRY and CDR2 SYGVKD. The CDR3 is made up of 14 amino acids. The V end was cut by 5 bases, the J end by 3 bases, with 13 bases between.

The origin of this receptor is a man aged 50 to 59 with acute or convalescent COVID-19. V is TRBV10-3 and J is TRBJ1-1, with a tentative D call TRBD1 (5 bases). The sample taken for sequencing was peripheral blood. In DNA, the CDR3 is TGTGCCATCAGTAGCCAGGGTTTTGACACTGAAGCTTTCTTT. This encodes CAISSQGFDTEAFF.